The 29 T cell receptor beta chains below all came from one sample that was sequenced in a study of T cell repertoires in cytomegalovirus infection. TCRdb re-analysed the reads in MiXCR, keeping a single row per CDR3 protein. The sample has roughly 600,000 distinct CDR3 sequences; approximately 25% are singletons. Input material: CD8+ T cells from PBMCs. These receptors came from a human donor in good health (CMV status not recorded). Some clones in this sample may be carry-over from other donors' samples.

This sequence joins TRBV2 and TRBJ1-1; D not resolved. V lost 7 bases and J 5 bases, leaving 5 bases between the germline ends. There are 10 residues in the CDR3. CDR1 and CDR2 from the germline V gene are SNHLY and FYNNEI. For the CDR3, the DNA is TGTGCCAGCACGAGGACTGAAGCTTTCTTT. This codes for CASTRTEAFF.

Ten or more counts support this clonotype. The chain combines TRBV7-8 with TRBJ2-3, with 8 nucleotides matching TRBD2. Germline values: CDR1 SGHVS, CDR2 FQNEAQ. The V gene end was trimmed by 5 bases and the J gene end by 0 bases; junction bases not matched to a gene: 7. The CDR3 spans 16 residues. The CDR3 nucleotides read TGTGCCAGCAGCAAGGCGCGGGGGGCCAGCACAGATACGCAGTATTTT. Protein sequence: CASSKARGASTDTQYF.

This clonotype was seen a handful of times. The chain carries TRBV28 and TRBJ1-2; perhaps TRBD1 as D (5 bases). The CDR3 has 15 residues. V was cut by 3 bases and J by 0 bases, with 11 bases left in between. The V gene's germline CDR1 is MDHEN and CDR2 SYDVKM. CDR3 residues: CASSLRGKANYGYTF. Here the CDR3 DNA reads TGTGCCAGCAGTTTGAGGGGAAAAGCTAACTATGGCTACACCTTC.

V and J are TRBV23-1 and TRBJ1-1; D may be TRBD1 (5 bases). TRBV23-1 is an ORF, with its function uncertain. Trimming took off 5 bases at V and 3 bases at J, with 16 bases between the two ends. The CDR3 extends over 15 amino acids. CDR3 DNA sequence: TGCGCCAGCAGTAAAAAGGCCGGAGGGGACACTGAAGCTTTCTTT. Residues: CASSKKAGGDTEAFF.

The gene calls are TRBV20-1 and TRBJ1-5; tentative D call: TRBD1 (5 bases). This CDR3 is 18 amino acids long. V was cut by 2 bases and J by 0 bases, with 20 bases left in between. Germline CDR1 reads DFQATT; CDR2 reads SNEGSKA (reference sequence). The CDR3 DNA reads TGCAGTGCTAGAAATACCGGGACGGAATATTATAGCAATCAGCCCCAGCATTTT. As protein: CSARNTGTEYYSNQPQHF.

Concerning this clonotype itself: This may be a read error: a much more frequent sequence differs by one nucleotide. The V and J genes are TRBV7-6 and TRBJ1-5; D gene uncertain. The CDR3 consists of 15 residues. Germline CDR1 is SGHVS and CDR2 is FNYEAQ. This CDR3 is CACSSHSGSNQPQHF. Here the CDR3 DNA reads TGTGCCTGCAGCTCACACAGCGGGAGCAATCAGCCCCAGCATTTT.

Many counts were recorded for this clonotype. The J gene is TRBJ2-7, the V gene TRBV7-9; the match to TRBD1 covers 7 bases. V was pared by 5 bases and J by 2 bases, with 6 bases of the junction left unmatched. The CDR3 is 14 amino acids. CDR1 SEHNR and CDR2 FQNEAQ come from the germline V gene (reference sequence). CDR3 sequence: CASSTDRPTYEQYV. The CDR3 DNA is TGTGCCAGCAGCACGGACAGGCCAACCTACGAGCAGTACGTC.

The genes are TRBV6-5 and TRBJ2-5; TRBD2 agrees at 10 bases. In germline, CDR1 is MNHEY, CDR2 SVGAGI. The ends lost 2 bases at V and 0 bases at J; junction bases unmatched: 6. This CDR3 contains 17 residues. CDR3 nucleotide sequence: TGTGCCAGCAGTTACCTAGCTAGCGGGGGCCACCAAGAGACCCAGTACTTC. It encodes CASSYLASGGHQETQYF.

At least ten counts were recorded for this clonotype. This chain joins TRBV6-5 and TRBJ2-1; no reliable D call. Trimming took 0 bases from V and 4 from J, leaving 10 bases between them. Germline V lookup: CDR1 MNHEY, CDR2 SVGAGI. This CDR3 contains 15 residues. The CDR3 bases are TGTGCCAGCAGTTACTCGTTAGACGAATACAATGAGCAGTTCTTC. Amino acids: CASSYSLDEYNEQFF.

Concerning this clonotype: The junction shows a germline mismatch at one end, possibly a read error. The rearrangement links TRBV14 to TRBJ2-3; D is undetermined. This CDR3 region has 13 residues. The germline V gene encodes CDR1 SGHDN and CDR2 FVKESK. The CDR3 nucleotides read TGTGCCAGCAGCCAAGAAATAGGTTTACAGAAGCATTTT. The encoded protein is CASSQEIGLQKHF.

This clonotype was counted a few times. This chain uses TRBV6-6 with TRBJ2-7; 7 nucleotides match TRBD1. This CDR3 spans 12 amino acids. With V trimmed by 5 bases and J by 5 bases, 3 bases remained unmatched. From germline, CDR1 is MNHNY and CDR2 SVGAGI (reference sequence). DNA for the CDR3: TGTGCCAGCAGTGGGGACAGTGACGAGCAGTACTTC. Residues: CASSGDSDEQYF.

This clonotype was seen ten or more times. The chain employs TRBV6-5 and TRBJ2-7; D uncertain. Trimming stripped 0 bases from V and 5 bases from J, with 8 bases between. Germline CDR1 MNHEY, CDR2 SVGAGI. The CDR3 has 13 residues. This chain's CDR3 is CASSYSNVHEQYV. Here the CDR3 DNA reads TGTGCCAGCAGTTACTCGAACGTCCACGAGCAGTACGTC.

The gene calls are TRBV14 and TRBJ2-2, with 7 bases fitting TRBD1. The CDR3 extends over 15 amino acids. V was pared by 3 bases and J by 6 bases, with 7 bases of the junction left unmatched. Looked up from germline, CDR1 is SGHDN and CDR2 is FVKESK. The CDR3 nucleotides read TGTGCCAGCAGCCACCTTGACAGGGTCCCCGGGGAGCTGTTTTTT. It specifies CASSHLDRVPGELFF. The variable domain in full, with the rest retrieved from reference TRBV14 and TRBJ2-2, is EAGVTQFPSHSVIEKGQTVTLRCDPISGHDNLYWYRRVMGKEIKFLLHFVKESKQDESGMPNNRFLAERTGGTYSTLKVQPAELEDSGVYFCASSHLDRVPGELFFGEGSRLTVL.

This clonotype has a handful of counts. V usage is TRBV28 and J usage is TRBJ2-3; D possibly uses TRBD1 or TRBD2 (5 bases each). CDR1 is MDHEN and CDR2 is SYDVKM in the germline V gene. The CDR3 length is 18 residues. V was trimmed by 6 bases and J by 0 bases, leaving 22 bases between them. For the CDR3, the DNA is TGTGCCAGCAGAGGCAGGGCGGGCCTGCCGGTAAGCACAGATACGCAGTATTTT. Translating it yields CASRGRAGLPVSTDTQYF.

This clonotype was seen more than once but under ten times. This chain joins TRBV7-9 and TRBJ1-1; D ambiguous. The CDR3 runs to 17 residues. Germline V gene lookup returns CDR1 SEHNR and CDR2 FQNEAQ (reference sequence). Trimming shortened V by 3 bases and J by 3 bases, and 20 bases separated the two germline ends. The CDR3 DNA reads TGTGCCAGCAGCTTCCCAAGCGGGGAGGATAGGGACACTGAAGCTTTCTTT. Amino acids: CASSFPSGEDRDTEAFF.

This clonotype was counted many times. V gene TRBV7-2 combines with J gene TRBJ1-1; D call uncertain. The CDR3 sequence is 13 residues long. The V and J ends lost 3 bases and 1 base respectively, with 6 bases between them. From germline, CDR1 is SGHTA and CDR2 FQGNSA. The CDR3 bases are TGTGCCAGCAGCTTTTACCAGAACACTGAAGCTTTCTTT. Its translation: CASSFYQNTEAFF.

The table lists this clonotype with a few counts. The chain is built from TRBV10-2 and TRBJ1-5, with D tentatively TRBD1 (5 bases). Germline values: CDR1 WSHSY, CDR2 SAAADI. The CDR3 covers 12 residues. Trimming cost V 10 bases and J 9 bases, with 16 bases left between them. The CDR3 sequence is CATDSGGGPQHF. The DNA for the CDR3 is TGCGCCACCGACTCCGGGGGTGGGCCCCAGCATTTT.

This clonotype was counted ten times or more. The chain links TRBV7-2 to TRBJ2-1, with 10 bases identical to TRBD2. The V gene's germline CDR1 is SGHTA and CDR2 FQGNSA. The junction had 7 bases not matched to a gene; V was cut back by 5 bases and J by 0 bases. This CDR3 is built from 17 residues. CDR3 nucleotide sequence: TGTGCCAGCAGCGCGACTAGCGGGCTGAGCTCCTACAATGAGCAGTTCTTC. Encoded protein: CASSATSGLSSYNEQFF.

The CDR3: CASSQDVMLAGGGAGNEQFF. CDR3 in DNA: TGCGCCAGCAGCCAAGATGTGATGCTAGCGGGGGGGGGTGCCGGCAATGAGCAGTTCTTC. The rearrangement links TRBV4-3 to TRBJ2-1; 12 bases are a match to TRBD2. The ends lost 0 bases at V and 6 bases at J; junction bases unmatched: 15. The germline gives CDR1 LGHNA, CDR2 YSLEER. The CDR3 contains 20 residues.

To note about this clonotype: The germline gene is not matched at one end of the junction; a read error may be the cause. This sequence joins TRBV28 and TRBJ1-5, with unresolved D. The CDR3 sequence is 14 residues long. Germline values: CDR1 MDHEN, CDR2 SYDVKM. CDR3 bases: TGTGCCAGCAAAGACCTTTATAGCAATCAGCCCCTGCATTTT. Encoded protein: CASKDLYSNQPLHF.

CDR3 in DNA: TGTGCCAGGAGGAACGGGGACACAGATACGCAGTATTTT. Its translation: CARRNGDTDTQYF. This chain uses TRBV2 with TRBJ2-3, with a tentative D call TRBD2 (5 bases). The CDR3 extends over 13 amino acids. Germline CDR1 and CDR2: SNHLY and FYNNEI. The V and J ends lost 9 bases and 2 bases respectively, with 12 bases between them.

To note about this clonotype: One end of the junction is discordant with germline, which a read error may explain. This rearrangement joins TRBV14 to TRBJ2-2; 7 bases fit TRBD2. CDR1 and CDR2 (germline): SGHDN, FVKESK. The CDR3 is 17 amino acids. The CDR3 reads CVSSQALGRGDTGELFF. The CDR3 bases are TGTGTCAGCAGCCAAGCATTAGGCCGGGGGGACACCGGGGAGCTGTTTTTT. Combining the CDR3 with reference TRBV14 and TRBJ2-2 gives the whole variable domain EAGVTQFPSHSVIEKGQTVTLRCDPISGHDNLYWYRRVMGKEIKFLLHFVKESKQDESGMPNNRFLAERTGGTYSTLKVQPAELEDSGVYFCVSSQALGRGDTGELFFGEGSRLTVL.

V gene TRBV5-5 combines with J gene TRBJ2-7; no firm D call. The V and J ends lost 4 bases and 0 bases respectively, with 14 bases between them. The germline V gene has CDR1 SGHKS and CDR2 YYEKEE (reference sequence). The CDR3 totals 15 residues. The CDR3 DNA follows: TGTGCCAGCAGCCCCCCCGCCGAGGTCTCCTACGAGCAGTACTTC. Translating it yields CASSPPAEVSYEQYF.

This clonotype was counted many times. This chain connects TRBV28 to TRBJ2-1; 8 nucleotides line up with TRBD1. CDR1 and CDR2 from the germline V gene are MDHEN and SYDVKM. V lost 4 bases to trimming and J lost 10 bases; unmatched junction nucleotides: 9. The CDR3 is 14 amino acids. Here the CDR3 DNA reads TGTGCCAGCAGTTACGTAACCGGGACAGGCGAGCAGTTCTTC. Residues: CASSYVTGTGEQFF.

This clonotype was counted many times. V is TRBV28 and J is TRBJ1-1; D is perhaps TRBD1 (5 bases). This CDR3 spans 15 amino acids. The germline V gene encodes CDR1 MDHEN and CDR2 SYDVKM. With 3 bases removed from V and 2 bases from J, the gap between germline ends came to 13 bases. CDR3 sequence reads: CASSLPPGGNTEAFF. The CDR3 coding sequence is TGTGCCAGCAGTTTGCCGCCGGGGGGAAACACTGAAGCTTTCTTT.

The gene calls are TRBV28 and TRBJ1-2; 8 bases line up with TRBD1. V shed 1 base and J 2 bases; nucleotides not matched to a gene: 12. The germline gives CDR1 MDHEN, CDR2 SYDVKM. The CDR3 consists of 18 residues. Here the CDR3 reads CASSLLGTGYPSNYGYTF. As DNA, the CDR3 is TGTGCCAGCAGTTTATTAGGGACAGGCTATCCTTCAAACTATGGCTACACCTTC.

This rearrangement joins TRBV10-3 to TRBJ2-5, with D perhaps TRBD1 (6 bases). CDR3 length equals 13 residues. Germline values: CDR1 ENHRY, CDR2 SYGVKD. The ends were cut back, 9 bases at V and 3 bases at J, with 14 bases in the middle. This CDR3 is CAMAQGNEETQYF. As DNA, the CDR3 is TGTGCCATGGCACAGGGTAATGAAGAGACCCAGTACTTC.

In this sample, this clonotype turned up a few times. The chain is built from TRBV5-5 and TRBJ2-3; D is possibly TRBD2 (6 bases). Germline V gene data show CDR1 as SGHKS and CDR2 as YYEKEE (reference sequence). Trimming stripped 4 bases from V and 4 bases from J, with 19 bases between. The CDR3 extends over 16 amino acids. CDR3 protein: CASSGRDSFAPDTQYF. The CDR3 bases are TGTGCCAGCAGCGGAAGGGACTCCTTCGCACCAGATACGCAGTATTTT.

This clonotype was counted at least ten times. The V gene is TRBV7-6, the J gene TRBJ1-2; no reliable D call. Trimming left V 5 bases short and J 2 bases short, with 9 bases between. Germline-derived CDR1 and CDR2 are SGHVS and FNYEAQ. The CDR3 consists of 13 residues. This CDR3 reads CASSLGINYGYTF. CDR3 nucleotides: TGTGCCAGCAGCCTTGGTATAAACTATGGCTACACCTTC.